This T cell receptor (beta chain) originates from a study of patients and donors after allogeneic stem cell transplantation. Germline V gene sequence: CDR1 MNHEY, CDR2 SMNVEV (reference sequence). V shed 5 bases and J 5 bases; nucleotides not matched to a gene: 16. This CDR3 spans 17 amino acids. A single record per CDR3 protein comes from TCRdb applying MiXCR to the RT-PCR reads. The sample has 400,000 to 450,000 distinct CDR3 sequences, about a sixth seen once; the top ten hold over 6%. The sequence came from a human donor who was either an allogeneic HSCT recipient or a stem cell or donor lymphocyte infusion donor (not recorded which). It is not recorded whose cells these are; they may come from a transplant donor. This chain links TRBV27 with TRBJ1-2, with 8 bases fitting TRBD1. The sequencing input was blood, either unsorted or a sorted T cell fraction (not recorded which). The CDR3 sequence is CASSPGTGSNSRYGYTF. The DNA for the CDR3 is TGTGCCAGCAGTCCCGGGACAGGTAGTAATTCGAGATATGGCTACACCTTC.